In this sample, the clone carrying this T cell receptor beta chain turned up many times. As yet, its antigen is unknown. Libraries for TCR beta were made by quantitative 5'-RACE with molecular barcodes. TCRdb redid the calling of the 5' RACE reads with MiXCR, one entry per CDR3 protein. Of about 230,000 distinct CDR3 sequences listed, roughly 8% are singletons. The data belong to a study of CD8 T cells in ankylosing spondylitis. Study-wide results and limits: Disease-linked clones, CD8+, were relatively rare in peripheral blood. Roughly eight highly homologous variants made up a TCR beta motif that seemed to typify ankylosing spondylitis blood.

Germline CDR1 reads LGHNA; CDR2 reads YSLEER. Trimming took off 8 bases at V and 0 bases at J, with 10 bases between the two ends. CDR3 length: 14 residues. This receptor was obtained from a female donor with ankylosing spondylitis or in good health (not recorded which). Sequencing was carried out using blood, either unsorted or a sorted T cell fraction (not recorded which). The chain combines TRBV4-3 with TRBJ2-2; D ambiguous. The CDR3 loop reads CASGGYPNTGELFF. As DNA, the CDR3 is TGCGCCAGCGGCGGATATCCGAACACCGGGGAGCTGTTTTTT.